This is a list of T cell receptor beta chains from one sample in a study of response to subunit inactivated influenza vaccine. A single record per CDR3 protein comes from TCRdb applying MiXCR to the RT-PCR reads. The data show about 480,000 distinct CDR3 sequences, 25% seen once. The specimen was CD4+ T cells sorted from PBMCs, collected more than 4 days after vaccination. The receptors stem from a man in his fifties who received an inactivated influenza vaccine. CDR3s include the opening cysteine and the closing phenylalanine or tryptophan. The D gene is left open where the match is weak. Size is omitted from some rows. Given values are once, few, many or a class for expanded clones.

d_gene: .
v_gene: TRBV20-1
j_gene: TRBJ1-1
abundance: .
len: 11
CDR3nt: TGCAGTGGCCGTGGGAACACTGAAGCTTTCTTT
CDR3aa: CSGRGNTEAFF

d_gene: .
v_gene: TRBV4-1
j_gene: TRBJ2-2
abundance: .
len: 16
CDR3nt: TGCGCCAGCAGCCAAGCCGGGGGGCCTCGCACCGGGGAGCTGTTTTTT
CDR3aa: CASSQAGGPRTGELFF

d_gene: TRBD1
v_gene: TRBV9
j_gene: TRBJ2-1
abundance: .
len: 20
CDR3nt: TGTGCCAGCAGCCCAAGACCCGACAGGGGGATAGCGTTCTCCTACAATGAGCAGTTCTTC
CDR3aa: CASSPRPDRGIAFSYNEQFF

d_gene: TRBD1
v_gene: TRBV5-1
j_gene: TRBJ2-1
abundance: .
len: 16
CDR3nt: TGCGCCAGCAGCTTGAATGCCCAGGGGGCCTCCAATGAGCAGTTCTTC
CDR3aa: CASSLNAQGASNEQFF

d_gene: TRBD1
v_gene: TRBV28
j_gene: TRBJ2-1
abundance: few
len: 17
CDR3nt: TGTGCCAGCAGTTTAGCGGACGGGACAGGGGTCTTGGATGAGCAGTTCTTC
CDR3aa: CASSLADGTGVLDEQFF

d_gene: TRBD2
v_gene: TRBV7-2
j_gene: TRBJ2-2
abundance: .
len: 13
CDR3nt: TGTGCCAGCAGCTTGGCCGGGACTAGGGAGCTGTTTTTT
CDR3aa: CASSLAGTRELFF

d_gene: .
v_gene: TRBV20-1
j_gene: TRBJ2-7
abundance: .
len: 16
CDR3nt: TGCAGTGCTAGAGAAAAAAGACAGGACCTCTCCTACGAGCAGTACTTC
CDR3aa: CSAREKRQDLSYEQYF

d_gene: .
v_gene: TRBV11-1
j_gene: TRBJ2-1
abundance: .
len: 18
CDR3nt: TGTGCCAGCAGCTTATTTTTGGGGTTTACCCGATCCTACAATGAGCAGTTCTTC
CDR3aa: CASSLFLGFTRSYNEQFF

d_gene: TRBD1
v_gene: TRBV5-1
j_gene: TRBJ1-4
abundance: once
len: 17
CDR3nt: TGCGCCAGCAGCTTGGTGGCGTTGGGACAGGCTAATGAAAAACTGTTTTTT
CDR3aa: CASSLVALGQANEKLFF

d_gene: .
v_gene: TRBV24-1
j_gene: TRBJ2-1
abundance: few
len: 13
CDR3nt: TGTGCCACCAGTGACGCGACTAGTTCTGAGCAGTTCTTC
CDR3aa: CATSDATSSEQFF

d_gene: .
v_gene: TRBV6-1
j_gene: TRBJ2-7
abundance: few
len: 12
CDR3nt: TGTGCCAGCAGGGATTACCAAGGGGAGCAGTACTTC
CDR3aa: CASRDYQGEQYF

d_gene: .
v_gene: TRBV29-1
j_gene: TRBJ2-1
abundance: .
len: 11
CDR3nt: TGCAGCGTTGCCAGGGACAATGAGCAGTTCTTC
CDR3aa: CSVARDNEQFF

d_gene: .
v_gene: TRBV20-1
j_gene: TRBJ2-1
abundance: .
len: 12
CDR3nt: TGCAGTGCTAGTGAAGCAGGGGCCTGGCAGTTCTTC
CDR3aa: CSASEAGAWQFF

d_gene: TRBD2
v_gene: TRBV20-1
j_gene: TRBJ2-1
abundance: .
len: 16
CDR3nt: TGCAGTGCTAGTCCTCCCTCTAGCGGGACGAATAATGAGCAGTTCTTC
CDR3aa: CSASPPSSGTNNEQFF

d_gene: TRBD1
v_gene: TRBV7-2
j_gene: TRBJ2-7
abundance: few
len: 15
CDR3nt: TGTGCCAGCAGGAATGGAGGACAGGGGACCTACGAGCAGTACTTC
CDR3aa: CASRNGGQGTYEQYF

d_gene: TRBD2
v_gene: TRBV24-1
j_gene: TRBJ2-1
abundance: .
len: 14
CDR3nt: TGTGCCACCCGCGGGCGGGAGCGAGACAATGAGCAGTTCTTC
CDR3aa: CATRGRERDNEQFF

d_gene: TRBD1
v_gene: TRBV5-1
j_gene: TRBJ2-5
abundance: .
len: 16
CDR3nt: TGCGCCAGCAGCCGGGGACAGGGGGGATCGGTAGAGACCCAGTACTTC
CDR3aa: CASSRGQGGSVETQYF

d_gene: TRBD1
v_gene: TRBV5-4
j_gene: TRBJ1-4
abundance: few
len: 15
CDR3nt: TGTGCCAGCAGCTTGGGAGGGACAGGAGCCCTCGGACTGTTTTTT
CDR3aa: CASSLGGTGALGLFF

d_gene: .
v_gene: TRBV7-6
j_gene: TRBJ2-1
abundance: .
len: 18
CDR3nt: TGTGCCAGCAGCTTGGGGTACAGGGCCCTGAGCTCCTACAATGAGCAGTTCTTC
CDR3aa: CASSLGYRALSSYNEQFF

d_gene: TRBD2
v_gene: TRBV15
j_gene: TRBJ2-5
abundance: few
len: 16
CDR3nt: TGTGCCACCAGCCGTGGACTAGCGGGGACAGGAGAGACCCAGTACTTC
CDR3aa: CATSRGLAGTGETQYF

d_gene: .
v_gene: TRBV2
j_gene: TRBJ2-2
abundance: .
len: 13
CDR3nt: TGTGCCAGCAGTGCTGGGTTTACCGGGGAGCTGTTTTTT
CDR3aa: CASSAGFTGELFF

d_gene: TRBD2
v_gene: TRBV9
j_gene: TRBJ2-1
abundance: .
len: 16
CDR3nt: TGTGCCAGCAGCGTAGGGACTAGCGGAAGGTATAATGAGCAGTTCTTC
CDR3aa: CASSVGTSGRYNEQFF

d_gene: .
v_gene: TRBV4-3
j_gene: TRBJ1-1
abundance: few
len: 16
CDR3nt: TGCGCCAGCAGCCAAGATCAGGCCGGGACCAACACTGAAGCTTTCTTT
CDR3aa: CASSQDQAGTNTEAFF

d_gene: TRBD2
v_gene: TRBV30
j_gene: TRBJ2-3
abundance: .
len: 17
CDR3nt: TGTGCCTGGAGTGTGATTATGCGGGACTATTACACAGATACGCAGTATTTT
CDR3aa: CAWSVIMRDYYTDTQYF

d_gene: .
v_gene: TRBV6-1
j_gene: TRBJ2-7
abundance: few
len: 15
CDR3nt: TGTGCCAGCAGGGGGGATAACGAACAGACCTACGAGCAGTACTTC
CDR3aa: CASRGDNEQTYEQYF

d_gene: .
v_gene: TRBV27
j_gene: TRBJ1-5
abundance: .
len: 14
CDR3nt: TGTGCCAGCAGTTTTGCGGGGTACAATCAGCCCCAGCATTTT
CDR3aa: CASSFAGYNQPQHF

d_gene: TRBD2
v_gene: TRBV12-3/TRBV12-4
j_gene: TRBJ2-1
abundance: many
len: 13
CDR3nt: TGTGCCACAGCTGGCGGGAGAGGAAATGAGCAGTTCTTC
CDR3aa: CATAGGRGNEQFF

d_gene: .
v_gene: TRBV7-2
j_gene: TRBJ2-7
abundance: .
len: 14
CDR3nt: TGTGCCAGCAGCTTAAGACAGGGAGGGAACGAGCAGTACTTC
CDR3aa: CASSLRQGGNEQYF

d_gene: .
v_gene: TRBV5-1
j_gene: TRBJ2-3
abundance: .
len: 14
CDR3nt: TGCGCCAGCAGCTTGGAGTCCCCGCGGGATACGCAGTATTTT
CDR3aa: CASSLESPRDTQYF

d_gene: .
v_gene: TRBV24-1
j_gene: TRBJ2-3
abundance: few
len: 16
CDR3nt: TGTGCCACCAGTGACGCTACCCTGGGTGGCACAGATACGCAGTATTTT
CDR3aa: CATSDATLGGTDTQYF

d_gene: .
v_gene: TRBV27
j_gene: TRBJ2-1
abundance: .
len: 14
CDR3nt: TGTGCCAGCAGTCGGAAGGGGGAGTGGAATGAGCAGTTCTTC
CDR3aa: CASSRKGEWNEQFF

d_gene: TRBD2
v_gene: TRBV20-1
j_gene: TRBJ2-1
abundance: few
len: 14
CDR3nt: TGCAGTGCTACTAGCGGGAGTCCCTACAATGAGCAGTTCTTC
CDR3aa: CSATSGSPYNEQFF

d_gene: TRBD1
v_gene: TRBV20-1
j_gene: TRBJ1-4
abundance: few
len: 13
CDR3nt: TGCAGTGCTAGAGGGGACAGAGACGAAAAACTGTTTTTT
CDR3aa: CSARGDRDEKLFF

d_gene: TRBD2
v_gene: TRBV7-6
j_gene: TRBJ2-3
abundance: .
len: 14
CDR3nt: TGTGCCAGCAGCTTAGCTAGCGGGAGTGATACGCAGTATTTT
CDR3aa: CASSLASGSDTQYF

d_gene: .
v_gene: TRBV7-2
j_gene: TRBJ2-6
abundance: few
len: 14
CDR3nt: TGTGCCGGTTCGAGGGACTCTGGGGCCAACGTCCTGACTTTC
CDR3aa: CAGSRDSGANVLTF

d_gene: .
v_gene: TRBV6-1
j_gene: TRBJ1-4
abundance: few
len: 15
CDR3nt: TGTGCCAGCAGGGTTGCGATAACAACTAATGAAAAACTGTTTTTT
CDR3aa: CASRVAITTNEKLFF

d_gene: .
v_gene: TRBV6-1
j_gene: TRBJ1-3
abundance: .
len: 16
CDR3nt: TGTGCCAGCAGCAACCCGGTTGCGGCTTCGATGGGCACCATATATTTT
CDR3aa: CASSNPVAASMGTIYF

d_gene: .
v_gene: TRBV20-1
j_gene: TRBJ2-1
abundance: many
len: 14
CDR3nt: TGCAGTGCTACAAAGCCGTCCCGAGGGGATGAGCAGTTCTTC
CDR3aa: CSATKPSRGDEQFF

d_gene: TRBD2
v_gene: TRBV20-1
j_gene: TRBJ2-1
abundance: .
len: 15
CDR3nt: TGCAGTGCTGACACTAGCGGGGGGGCCCACAATGAGCAGTTCTTC
CDR3aa: CSADTSGGAHNEQFF

d_gene: TRBD1
v_gene: TRBV4-2
j_gene: TRBJ1-5
abundance: .
len: 15
CDR3nt: TGTGCCAGCAGCCAAGGTGGACAGGGGAATCAGCCCCAGCATTTT
CDR3aa: CASSQGGQGNQPQHF

d_gene: .
v_gene: TRBV4-1
j_gene: TRBJ2-5
abundance: .
len: 15
CDR3nt: TGCGCCAGCAGCGGGAGGCAGGGGGTAGGAGAGACCCAGTACTTC
CDR3aa: CASSGRQGVGETQYF

d_gene: .
v_gene: TRBV12-3/TRBV12-4
j_gene: TRBJ2-7
abundance: .
len: 15
CDR3nt: TGTGCCAGCACTCAGGGGGGGCGCATCCCCTACGAGCAGTACTTC
CDR3aa: CASTQGGRIPYEQYF

d_gene: TRBD1
v_gene: TRBV5-6
j_gene: TRBJ2-5
abundance: .
len: 16
CDR3nt: TGTGCCAGCAGCCCGACAGGGGTCCGGTTGCTCGAGACCCAGTACTTC
CDR3aa: CASSPTGVRLLETQYF

d_gene: .
v_gene: TRBV20-1
j_gene: TRBJ2-3
abundance: .
len: 14
CDR3nt: TGCAGTGCTAGAGTCGGGTTGGCAGGGGATACGCAGTATTTT
CDR3aa: CSARVGLAGDTQYF

d_gene: .
v_gene: TRBV3-1
j_gene: TRBJ2-7
abundance: .
len: 15
CDR3nt: TGTGCCAGCAGCCAAGGGGAGACAGTAACCTACGAGCAGTACTTC
CDR3aa: CASSQGETVTYEQYF

d_gene: TRBD2
v_gene: TRBV4-3
j_gene: TRBJ2-1
abundance: .
len: 19
CDR3nt: TGCGCCAGCAGCCAAGGTTGGCGGGAGGGCCTAGTTTTCTACAATGAGCAGTTCTTC
CDR3aa: CASSQGWREGLVFYNEQFF

d_gene: .
v_gene: TRBV7-2
j_gene: TRBJ1-2
abundance: many
len: 13
CDR3nt: TGTGCCAGCAGCCGGGGACGTTGGGGTGGCTACACCTTC
CDR3aa: CASSRGRWGGYTF

d_gene: TRBD1
v_gene: TRBV6-2/TRBV6-3
j_gene: TRBJ2-7
abundance: .
len: 19
CDR3nt: TGTGCCAGCAGTTACCACCGGGACAGGGGGGGAAGAGGACTCTACGAGCAGTACTTC
CDR3aa: CASSYHRDRGGRGLYEQYF

d_gene: .
v_gene: TRBV7-8
j_gene: TRBJ2-7
abundance: few
len: 15
CDR3nt: TGTGCCAGCAGCTTAGGAGGGCGCGGGCCCTACGAGCAGTACTTC
CDR3aa: CASSLGGRGPYEQYF

d_gene: .
v_gene: TRBV6-1
j_gene: TRBJ2-5
abundance: .
len: 15
CDR3nt: TGTGCCAGCAGCGTCCCGGGCCTAACGTGGGAGACCCAGTACTTC
CDR3aa: CASSVPGLTWETQYF

d_gene: TRBD2
v_gene: TRBV29-1
j_gene: TRBJ2-2
abundance: .
len: 16
CDR3nt: TGCAGCGTCAGGACTAGCGGGGAGGGTGGCACCGGGGAGCTGTTTTTT
CDR3aa: CSVRTSGEGGTGELFF